The T cell receptor (beta chain) under discussion was sequenced for a study of T cells in localized non-small cell lung cancer (TCRdb year 2020). Regarding the study in general: Comparing tumors with uninvolved tumor-adjacent lungs, the study looked at the T cell repertoires of roughly 250 patients with early-stage NSCLC. The cohort consisted of 200 to 250 treatment-naive NSCLC patients whose localized lung tumors had been resected. Of the NSCLC patients, about 130 were male and around 99 were female, and the mean age was about 69 years. General conclusions and limits of the study: Longer overall survival was associated with higher blood T cell density, whereas shorter survival was associated with higher adjacent-lung clonality. Because multi-region tumor sequencing was not performed, intratumor heterogeneity could not be ruled out. Because the study design was exploratory, TCR variables were selected using unadjusted p-values without false-discovery rate correction. Of the top 100 tumor clones, a median of approximately 60 were detected in paired uninvolved adjacent lung; approximately 30 were also among that lung's top 100. Uninvolved tumor-adjacent lung showed the highest T cell clonality, higher than tumor, which suggests more focused antigenic responses in the uninvolved tumor-adjacent lung.

Turning to this clone: There is no known antigen for this receptor. The sample holds no much larger clone one base away, and base qualities are not on file.

The immunoSEQ Assay was used to sequence TCR beta CDR3 regions from DNA. Per the source publication's procedure: T cell density was computed as TCR beta template counts normalized to usable DNA estimated by amplifying housekeeping genes. Richness was estimated using the preseqR package, with extrapolation to 400,000 templates for PBMC samples and to 120,000 templates for tissue samples. Clonality was defined as one minus Pielou's evenness. To identify tissue-enriched TCRs, differential abundance testing was run on productive amino-acid clonotypes with a minimum total count of 5 and an alpha of 0.1. The Jaccard Index and the Morisita Overlap Index were used to measure how much the repertoires overlapped between compartments. GLIPH grouped TCR beta CDR3s together with public tetramer-defined viral CDR3s, and a viral motif had to include at least three viral sequences and show V-gene enrichment. In TCRdb, the immuneACCESS table is reduced to in-frame sequences with V and J assigned. These tables do not hold every clone; where another copy was compared, an unresolved V gene accounts for under half, and the others remain unexplained. For V, J and clone size, that table is used; D and trimming come from the DNA. The sample table lists tens of thousands of clones, 87% of them with a count of one. The top ten hold about 16% of the sample.

At diagnosis, peripheral blood, uninvolved tumor-adjacent lung and tumor were collected and were preserved as a mix of fresh-frozen and FFPE material. For TCR repertoire profiling, blood samples were analyzed as peripheral blood mononuclear cells. CDR3 length: 14 amino acids, cysteine to phenylalanine. Left in the record is the CDR3 DNA by itself, 42 bases read in frame from the first base. CDR1 and CDR2 are read off the germline V gene as SGHRS and YFSETQ. From V the trimming removes 4 bases and from J it removes 6 bases, while the gene matches leave 7 bases of the junction unaccounted for. The receptor's source is a man aged 35 to 70 with stage I squamous cell lung carcinoma. Rearrangement joined TRBV5-1 to TRBJ2-1; TRBD2 agrees with 7 junctional bases. The material sequenced was peripheral blood, taken before any cancer treatment. This receptor carries the CDR3 CASSGAGRGNEQFF. The sequence in DNA is TGCGCCAGCAGCGGCGCGGGGAGGGGCAATGAGCAGTTCTTC.